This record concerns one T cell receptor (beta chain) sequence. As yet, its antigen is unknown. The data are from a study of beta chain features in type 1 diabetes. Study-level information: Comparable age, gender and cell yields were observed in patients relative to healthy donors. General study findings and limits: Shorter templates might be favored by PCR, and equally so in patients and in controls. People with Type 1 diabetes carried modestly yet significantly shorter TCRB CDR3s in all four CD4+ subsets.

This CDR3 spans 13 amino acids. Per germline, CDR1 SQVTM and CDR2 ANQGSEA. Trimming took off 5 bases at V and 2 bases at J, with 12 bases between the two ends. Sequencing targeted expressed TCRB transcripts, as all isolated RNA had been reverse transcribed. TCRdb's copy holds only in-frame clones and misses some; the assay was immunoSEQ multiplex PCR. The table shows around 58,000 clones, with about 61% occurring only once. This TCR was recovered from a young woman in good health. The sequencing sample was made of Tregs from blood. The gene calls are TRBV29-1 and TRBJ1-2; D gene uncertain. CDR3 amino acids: CSVRGRLNYGYTF. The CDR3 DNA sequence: TGCAGCGTTCGTGGCAGACTGAACTATGGCTACACCTTC.